This is a list of T cell receptor beta chains from one sample in a study of shared clonotypes between healthy human individuals. The repertoire was sequenced with immunoSEQ multiplex PCR; TCRdb's copy has only in-frame clones and lacks some. Here the sample spans hundreds of thousands of clones, around 97% being singletons. The sequenced material came from naive CD4+ T cells sorted from blood. Receptors were obtained from a woman aged 30 to 39 in good health. CDR3s include the opening cysteine and the closing phenylalanine or tryptophan. Fields, in order: V gene, clone size, J gene, CDR3 protein. Clone size appears in some rows only: once, few, many, or a class for an expanded clone.

TRBV30	NA	TRBJ1-5	CAWSVRGSAGRQPQHF
TRBV9	NA	TRBJ2-7	CASSVAGLNEQYF
TRBV6-5	NA	TRBJ1-6	CASRLGNSPLHF
TRBV5-4	NA	TRBJ2-7	CASSRTGGVYEQYF
TRBV7-2	NA	TRBJ2-1	CASSSPPARGQFF
TRBV7-2	NA	TRBJ1-2	CASSSRSYGYTF
TRBV5-4	NA	TRBJ1-1	CASSSPGLMNTEAFF
TRBV6-4	once	TRBJ2-2	CASRRMTDTGELFF
TRBV5-6	once	TRBJ2-7	CASRPGNSYEQYF
TRBV5-1	NA	TRBJ2-7	CASSLGTSGVSYEQYF
TRBV29-1	NA	TRBJ2-2	CSVETSGAGELFF
TRBV5-1	NA	TRBJ2-5	CASSRSGTSGMGETQYF
TRBV28	NA	TRBJ1-5	CASSPSGTGNQPQHF
TRBV6-5	NA	TRBJ2-6	CASKVNGGGANVLTF
TRBV19	NA	TRBJ2-3	CASQGTARPDTQYF
TRBV29-1	once	TRBJ2-2	CSVSTSGVDTGELFF
TRBV4-1	NA	TRBJ2-6	CASSSLGRSGANVLTF
TRBV28	NA	TRBJ2-5	CASRERLRKETQYF